These 6 T cell receptor beta chains were sequenced from one sample in a study of blood T cell repertoires in COVID-19 (dated by TCRdb to 2018 to 2020). Libraries were built with the immunoSEQ multiplex PCR assay. The immuneACCESS repertoire file appears here via TCRdb, limited to in-frame rearrangements. These files lack a portion of the clones; in checked studies, under half of the deficit traces to unresolved V genes, and the cause of the others is not known. This sample is represented by 58,000 or so clones; roughly nine tenths of them were singletons. Clones ranked in the top ten supply 7.5% to 9.5% of the sample. Sequenced sample: peripheral blood. These receptors all come from an older woman with active COVID-19.

V usage is TRBV4-1 and J usage is TRBJ2-1; 9 bases are a match to TRBD1. The CDR3 extends over 15 amino acids. Germline assignment: CDR1 MGHRA and CDR2 YSYEKL. With V trimmed by 1 base and J by 7 bases, 5 bases remained unmatched. CDR3 coding DNA: TGCGCCAGCAGCCAAGCCCGACAGGGGGGGAATGAGCAGTTCTTC. Residues: CASSQARQGGNEQFF.

The chain combines TRBV2 with TRBJ1-6, with 8 bases that match TRBD1. Germline-derived CDR1 and CDR2 are SNHLY and FYNNEI. This CDR3 has 17 residues. Losses at the gene ends were 7 bases for V and 1 base for J; bases not matched to a gene: 9. CDR3 loop: CASNEQGGGSYNSPLHF. In DNA form, the CDR3 reads TGTGCCAGCAACGAACAGGGGGGAGGGTCCTATAATTCACCCCTCCACTTT.

The genes are TRBV6-4 and TRBJ2-1; the match to TRBD2 covers 7 bases. CDR3 length: 13 amino acids. From germline, CDR1 is MRHNA and CDR2 SNTAGT. Trimming cost V 6 bases and J 8 bases; bases outside gene matches: 7. CDR3 nucleotide sequence: TGTGCCAGCAGCCGGGACTATTCGGATGAGCAGTTCTTC. This encodes CASSRDYSDEQFF.

The chain employs TRBV6-5 and TRBJ1-1; 8 positions agree with TRBD1. The trim removed 6 bases at V and 4 bases at J, leaving 7 bases unmatched. The CDR3 has 14 amino acids. Germline-derived CDR1 and CDR2 are MNHEY and SVGAGI. The DNA of the CDR3 is TGTGCCAGCAGGCCAGGGGGCAGGGGCACTGAAGCTTTCTTT. Its protein is CASRPGGRGTEAFF.

J is TRBJ2-2 and V is TRBV2, with 7 bases fitting TRBD2. Germline lookup yields CDR1 SNHLY and CDR2 FYNNEI. After removal of 3 bases from V and 4 bases from J, the junction contained 5 bases not matched to a gene. This CDR3 region has 15 residues. CDR3 region: CASSDPGGATGELFF. CDR3 nucleotides: TGTGCCAGCAGTGATCCGGGAGGAGCCACCGGGGAGCTGTTTTTT.

The V and J genes are TRBV14 and TRBJ2-5; D remains unclear. Trimming pared 1 base from V and 5 bases from J, leaving 11 bases between. The CDR3 runs 14 residues. Germline V gene lookup returns CDR1 SGHDN and CDR2 FVKESK. CDR3 nucleotides: TGTGCCAGCAGCCAAGCCTCGCCCGGGGAGACCCAGTACTTC. Residues: CASSQASPGETQYF.